These 25 T cell receptor beta chains came from one sample sequenced in a study of vaccination effects on CD4 cells after COVID-19. TCRdb keeps only in-frame clones here, not all; method: immunoSEQ multiplex PCR. The sample holds some 15,000 clones, under 80% seen once. Expansion with viral peptide pools was applied to antigen-specific CD4+ T cells by the ViraFEST assay prior to sequencing. Culturing for around ten days preceded CD4+ T cell isolation. Two-dose BNT162b2 or mRNA-1273 vaccination was given to participants. These receptors lack a known antigen. The sample consisted of CD4+ T cells from PBMCs cultured with HCoV-NL63 spike peptides, taken after COVID-19 vaccination. The receptors come from a human donor who received a COVID-19 vaccine.

On this clone itself: Sequence at one end of the junction differs from germline and may be a read error. The chain carries TRBV5-5 and TRBJ2-1; perhaps TRBD2 as D (5 bases). The CDR3 is 13 amino acids. CDR1 SGHKS and CDR2 YYEKEE come from the germline V gene (reference sequence). The CDR3 coding sequence is TGTGCCAGCAGGTTGGACTTCGTGAATGAGCAGTTCTTC. This encodes CASRLDFVNEQFF.

The rearrangement joins TRBV19 to TRBJ2-3; 7 bases are a match to TRBD1. Germline V lookup: CDR1 LNHDA, CDR2 SQIVND (reference sequence). This CDR3 is 13 amino acids long. V trimming: 5 bases; J trimming: 4 bases; junction bases outside the gene matches: 3. In DNA form, the CDR3 reads TGTGCCAGTAGTCAACAGGGGTCAGATACGCAGTATTTT. It yields the protein CASSQQGSDTQYF.

The genes are TRBV11-3 and TRBJ2-1, with 7 positions matching TRBD1. Trimming cost V 1 base and J 2 bases; bases outside gene matches: 5. The CDR3 spans 16 residues. Per germline, CDR1 SGHNT and CDR2 YENEEA. As DNA, the CDR3 is TGTGCCAGCAGCTTAGCCGGGACAGCACCCTACAATGAGCAGTTCTTC. This gives the protein CASSLAGTAPYNEQFF.

V and J are TRBV2 and TRBJ2-5; 7 nucleotides line up with TRBD2. V lost 7 bases to trimming and J lost 2 bases; unmatched junction nucleotides: 7. Germline CDR1 and CDR2: SNHLY and FYNNEI. The CDR3 has 14 amino acids. CDR3 sequence (DNA): TGTGCCAGCACACCCGAGCGGGATCAAGAGACCCAGTACTTC. This translates into CASTPERDQETQYF.

The V call is TRBV5-5, the J call TRBJ1-1; D gene ambiguous. Germline V gene data show CDR1 as SGHKS and CDR2 as YYEKEE (reference sequence). V was clipped by 0 bases and J by 4 bases, with 13 bases between them. The length of the CDR3 is 15 residues. In nucleotides, the CDR3 is TGTGCCAGCAGCTTGGCCGTATCCCGGATCACTGAAGCTTTCTTT. The encoded protein is CASSLAVSRITEAFF.

The chain links TRBV6-5 to TRBJ1-1; D gene ambiguous. V was shortened by 8 bases and J by 1 base, with 8 bases between the two germline ends. CDR1 and CDR2 (germline): MNHEY, SVGAGI. The CDR3 has 12 amino acids. CDR3 region: CASSPSNTEAFF. DNA of the CDR3: TGTGCCAGCTCTCCATCGAACACTGAAGCTTTCTTT.

This clone was detected a few times. This chain uses TRBV4-1 with TRBJ1-5; 7 bases match TRBD1. The germline V gene encodes CDR1 MGHRA and CDR2 YSYEKL. With 1 base clipped from V and 3 bases from J, the junction kept 9 bases outside the gene matches. This CDR3 contains 17 residues. The CDR3 protein is CASSQAQSDRVNQPQHF. The DNA for the CDR3 is TGCGCCAGCAGCCAAGCCCAATCCGACAGGGTCAATCAGCCCCAGCATTTT.

The V and J genes are TRBV9 and TRBJ2-7; TRBD2 is a possible D gene (6 bases). The CDR3 runs to 16 residues. Germline CDR1 SGDLS, CDR2 YYNGEE. V was pared by 0 bases and J by 0 bases, with 13 bases between. The CDR3 DNA sequence: TGTGCCAGCAGCGTAGGACCCGGGACTGACTCCTACGAGCAGTACTTC. Its translation is CASSVGPGTDSYEQYF.

V usage is TRBV2 and J usage is TRBJ1-2; 7 bases align to TRBD1. CDR3 length: 15 residues. Looked up from germline, CDR1 is SNHLY and CDR2 is FYNNEI. Trimming at V came to 6 bases and at J to 4 bases, leaving 11 bases not matched to a gene. CDR3 loop: CASSERGTDLYGYTF. The DNA for the CDR3 is TGTGCCAGCAGCGAAAGGGGGACAGATCTCTATGGCTACACCTTC.

This clone was recorded a few times. This sequence joins TRBV18 and TRBJ1-5, with 7 bases identical to TRBD1. The CDR3 runs 15 residues. V was clipped by 5 bases and J by 4 bases; unmatched bases: 8. Per the germline V gene, CDR1 is KGHSH and CDR2 is LQKENI. CDR3 residues: CASSFTGESNQPQHF. The CDR3 DNA reads as TGTGCCAGCTCATTCACAGGGGAGAGTAATCAGCCCCAGCATTTT.

The rearrangement links TRBV5-1 to TRBJ2-2; no clear D. V was trimmed by 5 bases and J by 7 bases, leaving 18 bases between them. This CDR3 region has 15 residues. CDR1 is SGHRS and CDR2 is YFSETQ in the germline V gene. In nucleotides, the CDR3 is TGCGCCAGCAGTCGGTACTGGCAGGCTGGCGGGGAGCTGTTTTTT. Translated: CASSRYWQAGGELFF.

This sequence joins TRBV28 and TRBJ1-2; D call uncertain. CDR3 length: 12 residues. Trimming pared 5 bases from V and 2 bases from J, leaving 6 bases between. In germline, CDR1 is MDHEN, CDR2 SYDVKM. This chain's CDR3 is CASSPRNYGYTF. The CDR3, as DNA: TGTGCCAGCAGTCCGAGGAACTATGGCTACACCTTC.

The CDR3 protein is CASSYGGGGYEQYF. Here the CDR3 DNA reads TGTGCCAGCAGTTACGGCGGGGGGGGCTACGAGCAGTACTTC. The V and J genes are TRBV6-2 or TRBV6-3 and TRBJ2-7; 9 bases align to TRBD2. The germline CDR1 and CDR2 sequences are MNHEY and SVGEGT. This CDR3 spans 14 amino acids. V dropped 2 bases and J dropped 3; count of bases not matched to a gene: 2.

The chain recombines TRBV4-1 with TRBJ2-1; D may be TRBD2 (5 bases). The V gene lost 3 bases and the J gene lost 4 bases, with 16 bases spanning the gap. The CDR3 covers 16 residues. Per the germline V gene, CDR1 is MGHRA and CDR2 is YSYEKL. In DNA form, the CDR3 reads TGCGCCAGCAGCCAGGCCAGGCTGGGCGGGTACAATGAGCAGTTCTTC. Its protein product is CASSQARLGGYNEQFF.

The J gene is TRBJ2-1, the V gene TRBV6-5, with D perhaps TRBD2 (6 bases). The CDR3 loop spans 14 amino acids. The germline V gene encodes CDR1 MNHEY and CDR2 SVGAGI. V dropped 7 bases and J dropped 0 bases, with 10 bases sitting between them. The CDR3 bases are TGTGCCAGCACCCTGACTAGCTCCTACAATGAGCAGTTCTTC. Amino acids: CASTLTSSYNEQFF.

The rearrangement uses TRBV5-1 and TRBJ2-3; 8 bases are shared with TRBD2. There are 18 residues in the CDR3. CDR1 is SGHRS and CDR2 is YFSETQ in the germline V gene. Unmatched junction bases numbered 11, after V lost 2 bases and J lost 0 bases. The CDR3 sequence is CASSFGNTGTRSTDTQYF. The CDR3, as DNA: TGCGCCAGCAGCTTTGGGAACACCGGGACTAGAAGCACAGATACGCAGTATTTT.

This clone was observed a handful of times. The chain uses TRBV19 and TRBJ2-2; D not certain. The CDR3 runs to 15 residues. The V end lost 3 bases, the J end lost 2 bases, and 10 bases lay between the germline ends. Germline CDR1 LNHDA, CDR2 SQIVND (reference sequence). The CDR3 DNA reads as TGTGCCAGTAGTATCTCAAACAGCAACACCGGGGAGCTGTTTTTT. It codes for CASSISNSNTGELFF.

This sequence joins TRBV18 and TRBJ1-1; D is ambiguous. CDR3 length equals 15 residues. V dropped 2 bases and J dropped 0 bases, with 10 bases sitting between them. Germline CDR1 and CDR2: KGHSH and LQKENI. In nucleotides, the CDR3 is TGTGCCAGCTCACCAGCAGATCCGATGAACACTGAAGCTTTCTTT. This translates into CASSPADPMNTEAFF.

The chain employs TRBV10-3 and TRBJ1-1; the D is unclear. Trimming shortened V by 3 bases and J by 0 bases, and 8 bases separated the two germline ends. This CDR3 is 14 amino acids long. The V gene's germline CDR1 is ENHRY and CDR2 SYGVKD. The CDR3 here is CAISDSAMNTEAFF. Written as DNA, the CDR3 is TGTGCCATCAGTGACTCAGCTATGAACACTGAAGCTTTCTTT.

The V call is TRBV7-2, the J call TRBJ2-1; 15 bases match TRBD2. Germline V gene sequence: CDR1 SGHTA, CDR2 FQGNSA. V trimming: 4 bases; J trimming: 7 bases; junction bases outside the gene matches: 8. The CDR3 sequence is 17 residues long. The CDR3 here is CASSWRTGTSGRNEQFF. The DNA for the CDR3 is TGTGCCAGCAGCTGGAGAACCGGGACTAGCGGGAGGAATGAGCAGTTCTTC.

V usage is TRBV4-1 and J usage is TRBJ2-1, with D possibly matching TRBD2 (6 bases). There are 16 residues in the CDR3. Looked up from germline, CDR1 is MGHRA and CDR2 is YSYEKL. V was trimmed by 4 bases and J by 2 bases, leaving 15 bases between them. The CDR3: CASSLEGGMAYNEQFF. The CDR3 coding sequence is TGCGCCAGCAGCCTGGAGGGCGGGATGGCCTACAATGAGCAGTTCTTC.

The chain has TRBV2 and TRBJ1-6; D may be TRBD1 (5 bases). Germline V CDR1 and CDR2: SNHLY, FYNNEI. This CDR3 has 13 residues. V was trimmed by 7 bases and J by 6 bases, leaving 10 bases between them. The CDR3 nucleotides are TGTGCCAGCACGGGACCGGGTAATTCACCCCTCCACTTT. Amino acids: CASTGPGNSPLHF.

V is TRBV6-6 and J is TRBJ1-5; TRBD1 is a possible D gene (6 bases). Trimming cost V 6 bases and J 5 bases, with 11 bases left between them. Germline V gene lookup returns CDR1 MNHNY and CDR2 SVGAGI (reference sequence). The CDR3 runs 13 residues. This CDR3 reads CASSQQGDQPQHF. CDR3 DNA sequence: TGTGCCAGCAGCCAACAGGGTGATCAGCCCCAGCATTTT.

The chain combines TRBV5-1 with TRBJ1-2; 8 bases agree with TRBD1. The junction had 4 bases not matched to a gene; V was cut back by 3 bases and J by 6 bases. CDR3 length: 13 amino acids. Per the germline V gene, CDR1 is SGHRS and CDR2 is YFSETQ. CDR3: CASSYGQGNGYTF. The CDR3 nucleotides are TGCGCCAGCAGCTACGGACAGGGTAATGGCTACACCTTC.

V usage is TRBV28 and J usage is TRBJ1-1, with a weak D call TRBD1 (6 bases). CDR3 length: 12 residues. V shed 3 bases and J shed 8 bases, with 10 bases lying between them. Germline V gives CDR1 MDHEN, CDR2 SYDVKM. CDR3 loop: CASSFGGAEAFF. In nucleotides, the CDR3 is TGTGCCAGCAGTTTTGGGGGGGCCGAAGCTTTCTTT.